One and the same sample provided the 21 T cell receptor beta chains below, sequenced in a study of glioma-infiltrating T cells. TCR alpha and beta CDR3 regions were amplified from RNA using iRepertoire nested multiplex PCR. Via MiXCR, TCRdb re-called the multiplex PCR reads, giving one row per CDR3 protein. The sample has approximately 140,000 distinct CDR3 sequences; about 22% are singletons. Sequenced: glioma tissue, nonneoplastic brain tissue, or PBMCs (not recorded which). The receptors stem from a human donor with low-grade glioma or glioblastoma, undergoing nonglioma brain surgery, or in good health (not recorded which).

This clonotype was seen more than once but under ten times. The genes are TRBV10-1 and TRBJ1-1, with 7 bases fitting TRBD1. Trimming cost V 6 bases and J 0 bases; bases outside gene matches: 7. Germline V gene lookup returns CDR1 WNHNN and CDR2 SYGVQD (reference sequence). The CDR3 contains 15 residues. This CDR3 is CASSLGTAMNTEAFF. CDR3 in DNA: TGCGCCAGCAGCTTAGGGACAGCAATGAACACTGAAGCTTTCTTT.

V gene TRBV3-1 combines with J gene TRBJ2-5; 7 bases match TRBD2. J was trimmed by 3 bases and V by 7 bases; bases with no gene match: 5. CDR3 length equals 13 residues. Germline CDR1 LGHDT, CDR2 YNNKEL (reference sequence). CDR3 DNA sequence: TGTGCCAGCAACTGGGGGGGAGAAGAGACCCAGTACTTC. Its translation: CASNWGGEETQYF.

J is TRBJ1-5 and V is TRBV4-2, with D unclear. Germline values: CDR1 LGHNA, CDR2 YNFKEQ. The CDR3 contains 15 residues. V lost 2 bases, J lost 3 bases, and 11 bases lay in between. The CDR3 loop is CASSQWREINQPQHF. For the CDR3, the DNA is TGTGCCAGCAGCCAATGGAGGGAGATCAATCAGCCCCAGCATTTT.

This clonotype was seen a few times. The chain has TRBV7-6 and TRBJ2-5, with 7 nucleotides matching TRBD1. The CDR3 sequence is 14 residues long. The V and J ends lost 5 bases and 4 bases, in that order; junction bases with no gene match: 7. Germline V gene sequence: CDR1 SGHVS, CDR2 FNYEAQ. This CDR3 is CASSNRDRGETQYF. CDR3 nucleotide sequence: TGTGCCAGCAGCAACCGGGACAGAGGAGAGACCCAGTACTTC.

This clonotype was found a few times. The chain employs TRBV19 and TRBJ1-2, with TRBD1 identical over 8 bases. CDR3 size: 15 residues. Trimming removed 6 bases from V and 3 bases from J; junction bases left unmatched: 9. The V gene's germline CDR1 is LNHDA and CDR2 SQIVND (reference sequence). CDR3 loop: CASSRTRQGYYGYTF. DNA for the CDR3: TGTGCCAGTAGCCGAACCCGACAGGGGTACTATGGCTACACCTTC.

This clonotype was found many times. The rearrangement links TRBV6-1 to TRBJ2-4; D possibly corresponds to TRBD2 (5 bases). From germline, CDR1 is MNHNS and CDR2 SASEGT. This CDR3 contains 15 residues. V was shortened by 5 bases and J by 7 bases, with 18 bases between the two germline ends. CDR3 sequence (DNA): TGTGCCAGCAGTTTGAGTAGGGTCGGAGGTAACATTCAGTACTTC. It specifies CASSLSRVGGNIQYF.

This clonotype was seen a single time. V gene TRBV28 combines with J gene TRBJ1-2; a possible D gene is TRBD1 (5 bases). Germline CDR1 reads MDHEN; CDR2 reads SYDVKM. CDR3 length equals 14 residues. The V end was cut by 8 bases, the J end by 2 bases, with 15 bases between. CDR3 nucleotides: TGTGCCAGCTGCGAGATAAACAGGAACTATGGCTACACCTTC. Its translation is CASCEINRNYGYTF.

In this sample, this clonotype turned up many times. This chain uses TRBV6-6 with TRBJ1-6; no definite D call. Germline V gives CDR1 MNHNY, CDR2 SVGAGI (reference sequence). The CDR3 consists of 16 residues. Trimming shortened V by 0 bases and J by 7 bases, and 13 bases separated the two germline ends. The CDR3 sequence: CASSYSVVSGNSPLHF. The CDR3 bases are TGTGCCAGCAGTTACTCGGTCGTCTCAGGCAATTCACCCCTCCACTTT.

This clonotype was observed many times. CDR3: CASKTRSTDTQYF. In DNA form, the CDR3 reads TGTGCCAGCAAGACCCGGAGCACAGATACGCAGTATTTT. The chain joins TRBV2 to TRBJ2-3; D unclear. Germline V gene lookup returns CDR1 SNHLY and CDR2 FYNNEI. The CDR3 sequence is 13 residues long. V dropped 7 bases and J dropped 0 bases, with 8 bases sitting between them.

Concerning this clonotype: With a much larger clone just one base away, this may be a read error. The chain carries TRBV27 and TRBJ2-3; D remains unclear. The CDR3 is 14 amino acids. Trimming stripped 1 base from V and 9 bases from J, with 14 bases between. Germline assignment: CDR1 MNHEY and CDR2 SMNVEV (reference sequence). The CDR3 sequence is CASSLLADVQTQYF. CDR3 DNA sequence: TGTGCCAGCAGTTTATTGGCCGACGTACAAACGCAGTATTTT.

Note on this clonotype: A much larger clone lies one base from this, so it may be a read error. The CDR3 DNA is TGTGCCAGCAGATCGGGGGGGAGAACTGAAGCTTTCTTT. It is translated as CASRSGGRTEAFF. The chain carries TRBV28 and TRBJ1-1, with D perhaps TRBD1 (5 bases). V was shortened by 6 bases and J by 5 bases, with 13 bases between the two germline ends. Germline CDR1 and CDR2: MDHEN and SYDVKM. The CDR3 consists of 13 residues.

This clonotype was seen ten or more times. J is TRBJ1-1 and V is TRBV11-2; the D is unclear. Germline V gene data show CDR1 as SGHAT and CDR2 as FQNNGV. The V end was cut by 0 bases, the J end by 1 base, with 12 bases between. CDR3 size: 16 residues. CDR3 in amino acids: CASSLEFGSRNTEAFF. DNA of the CDR3: TGTGCCAGCAGCTTAGAATTTGGCTCAAGGAACACTGAAGCTTTCTTT.

This clonotype was seen many times. The chain joins TRBV7-8 to TRBJ1-1; 7 positions agree with TRBD1. The CDR3 has 14 amino acids. V shed 4 bases, J shed 1 base, and the junction held 3 bases outside the gene matches. The germline gives CDR1 SGHVS, CDR2 FQNEAQ. The CDR3 DNA follows: TGTGCCAGCAGCTCAGGACAGGCGAACACTGAAGCTTTCTTT. This encodes CASSSGQANTEAFF.

The rearrangement uses TRBV3-1 and TRBJ2-7; possible D gene TRBD1, 6 bases. Trimming removed 2 bases from V and 2 bases from J, with 10 bases in between. The germline CDR1 and CDR2 sequences are LGHDT and YNNKEL (reference sequence). This CDR3 comprises 14 residues. CDR3 amino acids: CASSQSDSTYEQYV. CDR3 nucleotides: TGTGCCAGCAGCCAATCGGACAGTACCTACGAGCAGTACGTC.

This chain links TRBV19 with TRBJ2-1, with D possibly TRBD1 on 6 matching bases. Germline V CDR1 and CDR2: LNHDA, SQIVND (reference sequence). V lost 3 bases and J lost 10, with 28 bases in between. The CDR3 has 18 residues. The chain's CDR3 is CASSIGTPQGGAVREQFF. CDR3 coding DNA: TGTGCCAGTAGTATCGGTACACCTCAAGGGGGTGCCGTCCGGGAGCAGTTCTTC.

The sample holds one count of this clonotype. The chain couples TRBV19 to TRBJ1-5, with TRBD1 identical over 10 bases. This CDR3 has 15 residues. Germline values: CDR1 LNHDA, CDR2 SQIVND (reference sequence). Trimming cost V 8 bases and J 7 bases; bases outside gene matches: 11. CDR3: CASRLFGTGDQPQHF. The CDR3 nucleotides read TGTGCCAGTCGCCTTTTCGGGACAGGGGACCAGCCCCAGCATTTT.

The V and J genes are TRBV12-3 or TRBV12-4 and TRBJ2-1, with a tentative D call TRBD2 (5 bases). Trimming cost V 1 base and J 2 bases, with 18 bases left between them. The CDR3 totals 18 residues. The CDR3 here is CASSLVTTSLSPYNEQFF. CDR3 sequence (DNA): TGTGCCAGCAGTTTAGTGACTACTTCCTTAAGCCCCTACAATGAGCAGTTCTTC.

Ten or more counts support this clonotype. V is TRBV20-1 and J is TRBJ2-1, with D perhaps matching TRBD1 or TRBD2 (6 bases each). The germline V gene encodes CDR1 DFQATT and CDR2 SNEGSKA (reference sequence). CDR3 length: 14 residues. Trimming cost V 0 bases and J 8 bases, with 14 bases left between them. CDR3 DNA: TGCAGTGCTAGAGATCTAGCAGGGGAGGATGAGCAGTTCTTC. It codes for CSARDLAGEDEQFF.

A note on this clonotype: This may be a read error: a much more frequent sequence differs by one nucleotide. The J gene is TRBJ2-3, the V gene TRBV27; 8 bases agree with TRBD1. There are 17 residues in the CDR3. Trimming took 5 bases from V and 2 from J; bases not matched to a gene: 12. Germline loops: CDR1 MNHEY, CDR2 SMNVEV (reference sequence). The CDR3 DNA sequence: TGTGCCAGCAGTCCGATCCGACAGGGGATATCCACAGATACGCAGTATTTT. Its protein product is CASSPIRQGISTDTQYF.

The rearrangement uses TRBV12-3 or TRBV12-4 and TRBJ2-3; D unresolved. The CDR3 is made up of 15 amino acids. The V end was cut by 3 bases, the J end by 3 bases, with 13 bases between. CDR3 DNA sequence: TGTGCCAGCAGTTTTTTGGGTAAGGGTACAGATACGCAGTATTTT. It translates to CASSFLGKGTDTQYF.

CDR3 sequence (DNA): TGCGCCAGCAGCCCCTGGGCAGGGAACATGAACACTGAAGCTTTCTTT. Translating gives CASSPWAGNMNTEAFF. The chain carries TRBV4-1 and TRBJ1-1; tentatively, D is TRBD1 (5 bases). CDR3 length: 16 residues. Deletions cut 4 bases from V and 0 bases from J, with 15 bases between. Germline V gene data show CDR1 as MGHRA and CDR2 as YSYEKL.